The source of this T cell receptor beta chain is a study of response to subunit inactivated influenza vaccine (dated by TCRdb to 2016 to 2019). Regarding the study in general: Deep quantitative profiling of the T cell receptor repertoire was used in the study to follow responses to a trivalent subunit inactivated influenza vaccine. General findings and caveats noted by the study authors: According to the authors, only a limited number of new T cells may be recruited by each seasonal influenza vaccination.

This clonotype was recorded a few times. Its target antigen remains unknown. Base qualities are not at hand, and no much larger clone is one base apart. Libraries were made using RT-PCR. Sequenced using an Illumina HiSeq 2500. Using fastp at Q25 and MiXCR, TCRdb reprocessed the public reads and kept productive beta chains. Identical CDR3 protein sequences are pooled into one entry, listed with their most common genes and DNA. Across this sample there are more than 550,000 distinct CDR3 sequences, with about 10% seen only once. Of the sample, about 10% falls within the top ten clones. This sample comprised PBMCs from blood, obtained on the day of vaccination. The receptor was isolated from a man in his fifties or sixties who received an inactivated influenza vaccine. Donor details come from another sample of the same person, matched by shared clones.

The CDR3 region has the sequence CASSEAGQGGKLFF. The DNA reads TGTGCCAGCAGTGAAGCGGGACAGGGCGGAAAACTGTTTTTT. The chain employs TRBV6-1 and TRBJ1-4, with TRBD1 identical over 9 junction bases. In the germline V gene, CDR1 corresponds to MNHNS and CDR2 to SASEGT. Its CDR3 holds 14 amino acids, cysteine through phenylalanine. Only CDR3 DNA is held: 42 bases, read in frame from base 1. V is trimmed back by 0 bases and J by 10 bases, and the junction contains 3 bases that no gene match accounts for.